This T cell receptor beta chain was profiled in a study of T cell changes during pregnancy in multiple sclerosis. The assay was immunoSEQ multiplex PCR, and TCRdb's table has in-frame clones only and misses some. The sample yields 80,000 to 95,000 clones, about 93% seen once. CDR1 is SQVTM and CDR2 is ANQGSEA in the germline V gene. The V and J ends lost 5 bases and 3 bases respectively, with 11 bases between them. This CDR3 is 12 amino acids long. The rearrangement uses TRBV29-1 and TRBJ2-7; no clear D gene. The TCR was taken from a female donor in good health, enrolled as a control in a pregnancy study. Here the sequenced sample was peripheral blood, taken in the third trimester of pregnancy. In DNA, the CDR3 is TGCAGCGTTTCTGGGCAGAGCTACGAGCAGTACTTC. Translated: CSVSGQSYEQYF.